These T cell receptor beta chains were read from a single sample in a study of Tregs in tolerant kidney transplant recipients. Libraries were prepared by immunoSEQ multiplex PCR; TCRdb keeps only in-frame clonotypes and omits some of them. The sample includes about 90,000 clones, approximately 93% of them seen just once. Sample: CD4+ T cells from blood (PBMCs), taken 12 months after the transplant. Receptor source: a human patient who received a combined kidney and bone marrow transplant. Some T cells may originate from the graft donor. CDR3s include the opening cysteine and the closing phenylalanine or tryptophan. The order of the fields is clone size, J gene, V gene, D gene, CDR3 DNA, CDR3 protein. D genes are given only for firm matches. Clone size appears in some rows only: once, few, many, or a class for an expanded clone.

>.|TRBJ2-2|TRBV5-4|.
TGTGCCAGCAGCTCCTACCCCGGGGAGCTGTTTTTT
CASSSYPGELFF
>.|TRBJ2-7|TRBV12-5|TRBD1
TGTGCTAGTGGTTTACCCGCAAGACAGGGCCAGACCTACGAGCAGTACTTC
CASGLPARQGQTYEQYF
>.|TRBJ2-7|TRBV11-3|.
TGTGCCAGCAGCTTTGACGCAGGGACCTACGAGCAGTACTTC
CASSFDAGTYEQYF
>.|TRBJ1-2|TRBV6-6|TRBD1
TGTGCCAGCAGTTCAGACAGGGGGCGGGATGGCTACACCTTC
CASSSDRGRDGYTF
>.|TRBJ1-1|TRBV7-2|TRBD1
TGTGCCAGCAGTCCCCGACAGGGGGCACAAGCTTTCTTT
CASSPRQGAQAFF
>.|TRBJ2-3|TRBV29-1|.
TGCAGCGTATCCAGGGCAGATACGCAGTATTTT
CSVSRADTQYF
>.|TRBJ2-1|TRBV11-2|.
TGTGCCAGCAGCCAAAGGGTAGCGAGCTCCTACAATGAGCAGTTCTTC
CASSQRVASSYNEQFF
>.|TRBJ2-2|TRBV9|TRBD2
TGTGCCAGCAGCCAGACTAGCGGGAGGACCACCGGGGAGCTGTTTTTT
CASSQTSGRTTGELFF
>.|TRBJ1-6|TRBV27|TRBD1
TGTGCCAGTACCGGGACAGGGGAATCCCCCCTCCACTTT
CASTGTGESPLHF
>.|TRBJ2-7|TRBV4-2|.
TGTGCCAGCAGCCAAGATCGGGGACTAACAGGGTCCTACGAGCAGTACTTC
CASSQDRGLTGSYEQYF
>.|TRBJ2-7|TRBV4-2|TRBD1
TGTGCCAGCAGCCAAGAGGGACAGGGGGCCTACGAGCAGTACTTC
CASSQEGQGAYEQYF
>.|TRBJ2-3|TRBV4-3|TRBD2
TGCGCCAGCAGCCAGCTAACTAGCGTCGTAGATACGCAGTATTTT
CASSQLTSVVDTQYF
>.|TRBJ1-4|TRBV11-2|.
TGTGCCAGCTCAGGAGCAGGGCTGAAGAATGAAAAACTGTTTTTT
CASSGAGLKNEKLFF
>.|TRBJ2-3|TRBV5-1|TRBD2
TGCGCCAGCAGCTTGGACAGCGGGGGGACTAGCACAGATACGCAGTATTTT
CASSLDSGGTSTDTQYF
>.|TRBJ1-3|TRBV14|TRBD1
TGTGCCAGCAGCCAAGCTTGGACAGGCAGTGTCGATTTT
CASSQAWTGSVDF
>.|TRBJ2-2|TRBV9|.
TGTGCCAGCAGCCCCCCGGTCGGGGAGCTGTTTTTT
CASSPPVGELFF
>.|TRBJ1-2|TRBV19|TRBD1
TGTGCCAGTAGTCCATGGACAGGGTTAATGGGCTACACCTTC
CASSPWTGLMGYTF
>.|TRBJ2-7|TRBV4-3|TRBD2
TGCGCCAGCAGTCCTACTAGCGACTCCTACGAGCAGTACTTC
CASSPTSDSYEQYF
>.|TRBJ1-6|TRBV7-6|.
TGTGCCAGCAGCTTAGGGGGCTTATTTAATTCACCCCTCCACTTT
CASSLGGLFNSPLHF
>.|TRBJ2-1|TRBV4-3|TRBD2
TGCGCCAGCGGAAGCGGGGGTCCCCTTTACAATGAGCAGTTCTTC
CASGSGGPLYNEQFF
>.|TRBJ2-1|TRBV30|TRBD2
TGTGCCTGGAGTGTACCGGTCGGCGGGAGGGTTTTTTGGGTTTACAATGAGCAGTTCTTC
CAWSVPVGGRVFWVYNEQFF
>.|TRBJ2-7|TRBV11-3|TRBD2
TGTGCCAGCAAGACTAGCGGGAGCTCTTACGAGCAGTACTTC
CASKTSGSSYEQYF
>.|TRBJ2-2|TRBV11-2|TRBD2
TGTGCCAGCAGCCGGAGCGGGGGTAACACCGGGGAGCTGTTTTTT
CASSRSGGNTGELFF
>.|TRBJ1-1|TRBV7-2|TRBD1
TGTGCCAGCAGCTTAGCCCGGACAGGGGACACTTTCTTT
CASSLARTGDTFF
>few|TRBJ2-7|TRBV11-3|TRBD1
TGTGCCAGCAGCCTATTAAATTCGATATCAGGGGGATCCTACGAGCAGTACTTC
CASSLLNSISGGSYEQYF
>.|TRBJ2-1|TRBV6-5|TRBD2
TGTGCCAGCAGTCAGCGGGGGGGGCCCGGGTCTGAGCAGTTCTTC
CASSQRGGPGSEQFF
>.|TRBJ2-1|TRBV29-1|.
TGCAGCGCGTTTAGGGACAACCCTAATGAGCAGTTCTTC
CSAFRDNPNEQFF
>.|TRBJ1-1|TRBV2|TRBD1
TGTGCCAGCAGTGAAGCAGCAGGGGGCCGTACTGAAGCTTTCTTT
CASSEAAGGRTEAFF